The 27 T cell receptor beta chains below come from one sample, sequenced in a study of CD8 T cells in Susac syndrome. Reverse transcription of about 0.45 to 1 ug RNA was carried out with random hexamers. TCRdb fed the immunoSEQ multiplex PCR reads into MiXCR, producing one record per CDR3 protein. The table lists about 440,000 distinct CDR3 sequences, around 85% of them singletons, with approximately 0.12% in the top ten. Material for sequencing was CD8+ T cells from PBMCs. The receptors originated from a human donor with multiple sclerosis.

The chain links TRBV9 to TRBJ1-2, with 9 bases fitting TRBD1. The CDR3 is 17 residues long. The germline V gene encodes CDR1 SGDLS and CDR2 YYNGEE. V shed 3 bases, J shed 5 bases, and the junction held 14 bases outside the gene matches. The CDR3 sequence is CASSGPGQGVGYYGYTF. In nucleotides, the CDR3 is TGTGCCAGCAGCGGACCGGGACAGGGCGTGGGTTATTATGGCTACACCTTC.

V usage is TRBV24-1 and J usage is TRBJ2-1; D ambiguous. V gave up 4 bases and J gave up 0 bases, with 6 bases separating them. The CDR3 runs 14 residues. Germline loops: CDR1 KGHDR, CDR2 SFDVKD. The CDR3 spells CATSDENSYNEQFF. The CDR3 region has the DNA TGTGCCACCAGTGACGAAAACTCCTACAATGAGCAGTTCTTC.

The genes are TRBV3-1 and TRBJ2-1, with D unresolved. Germline-derived CDR1 and CDR2 are LGHDT and YNNKEL (reference sequence). This CDR3 comprises 13 residues. Trimming cost V 1 base and J 8 bases, with 9 bases left between them. This CDR3 is CASSQASRHEQFF. The DNA of the CDR3 is TGTGCCAGCAGCCAAGCCAGTCGCCATGAGCAGTTCTTC.

The chain links TRBV7-6 to TRBJ1-2; the match to TRBD1 covers 7 bases. V trimming: 5 bases; J trimming: 2 bases; junction bases outside the gene matches: 14. Germline CDR1 SGHVS, CDR2 FNYEAQ. This CDR3 has 17 residues. The CDR3 is CASSDLVGGGMNYGYTF. CDR3 bases: TGTGCCAGCAGCGATTTGGTAGGAGGGGGCATGAACTATGGCTACACCTTC.

In DNA, the CDR3 is TGTGCCAGCAGTTTAACGAGGACTGCCCGTCAAGAGACCCAGTACTTC. It specifies CASSLTRTARQETQYF. V gene TRBV28 combines with J gene TRBJ2-5; tentative D call: TRBD2 (5 bases). The germline V and J ends were trimmed by 2 bases and 2 bases, with 15 bases remaining between them. The CDR3 is 16 residues long. Germline loops: CDR1 MDHEN, CDR2 SYDVKM.

This clonotype was detected a few times. V and J are TRBV5-6 and TRBJ2-5, with 7 positions matching TRBD2. The germline V gene has CDR1 SGHDT and CDR2 YYEEEE. J gave up 4 bases and V 2 bases, and 11 bases lay outside the gene matches. The length of the CDR3 is 16 residues. CDR3 sequence reads: CASSLSPVGGRETQYF. The CDR3 coding sequence is TGTGCCAGCAGCTTAAGCCCGGTGGGAGGGAGAGAGACCCAGTACTTC.

The chain couples TRBV4-1 to TRBJ2-3; 7 bases align to TRBD2. The CDR3 is 16 residues long. The germline V gene encodes CDR1 MGHRA and CDR2 YSYEKL. J was trimmed by 1 base and V by 0 bases; bases with no gene match: 4. In DNA form, the CDR3 reads TGCGCCAGCAGCCAAGATCGACTAGCTGGCACAGATACGCAGTATTTT. Translated, it gives CASSQDRLAGTDTQYF.

The chain uses TRBV5-6 and TRBJ1-2; D may be TRBD1 (6 bases). The V end was cut by 2 bases, the J end by 0 bases, with 8 bases between. CDR1 SGHDT and CDR2 YYEEEE come from the germline V gene. The CDR3 has 14 amino acids. CDR3 protein: CASSFNRANYGYTF. CDR3 nucleotide sequence: TGTGCCAGCAGCTTCAACAGGGCTAACTATGGCTACACCTTC. The full variable domain, in which reference TRBV5-6 and TRBJ1-2 provide the parts outside the CDR3, is DAGVTQSPTHLIKTRGQQVTLRCSPKSGHDTVSWYQQALGQGPQFIFQYYEEEERQRGNFPDRFSGHQFPNYSSELNVNALLLGDSALYLCASSFNRANYGYTFGSGTRLTVV.

V is TRBV27 and J is TRBJ2-5; 9 nucleotides align to TRBD1. The CDR3 is 14 residues long. J lost 3 bases, V lost 6 bases, and 5 bases had no gene match. Germline values: CDR1 MNHEY, CDR2 SMNVEV (reference sequence). The DNA of the CDR3 is TGTGCCAGCAGACAGGGGGCGATAGAAGAGACCCAGTACTTC. This codes for CASRQGAIEETQYF.

The CDR3 loop reads CSVEAGQGGTEAFF. The CDR3 nucleotides are TGCAGCGTTGAAGCGGGACAGGGTGGTACTGAAGCTTTCTTT. V and J are TRBV29-1 and TRBJ1-1; 9 nucleotides agree with TRBD1. Germline V gene sequence: CDR1 SQVTM, CDR2 ANQGSEA. The J segment lost 5 bases and the V segment lost 1 base, leaving 5 bases of the junction unmatched. This CDR3 region has 14 residues.

The chain couples TRBV6-5 to TRBJ1-2, with D unresolved. Trimming cost V 2 bases and J 4 bases, with 11 bases left between them. This CDR3 comprises 14 residues. The V gene's germline CDR1 is MNHEY and CDR2 SVGAGI. CDR3 nucleotides: TGTGCCAGCAGTTACGACAACTCGGGCTATGGCTACACCTTC. Protein: CASSYDNSGYGYTF.

The rearrangement links TRBV11-2 to TRBJ2-7; D perhaps matches TRBD1 (6 bases). The CDR3 runs 14 residues. CDR1 and CDR2 (germline): SGHAT, FQNNGV. V lost 3 bases and J 5 bases, leaving 14 bases between the germline ends. The CDR3 nucleotides read TGTGCCAGCAGCTTCGAATTACAGGGTAACGAGCAGTACTTC. Amino acids: CASSFELQGNEQYF.

The table lists this clonotype with a count of one. The V gene is TRBV5-1, the J gene TRBJ2-1; tentatively, D is TRBD2 (5 bases). The CDR3 is made up of 14 amino acids. Trimming left V 1 base short and J 5 bases short, with 10 bases between. Looked up from germline, CDR1 is SGHRS and CDR2 is YFSETQ. The CDR3 DNA reads TGCGCCAGCAGCTTGTGGACTCCGAACAATGAGCAGTTCTTC. Translated: CASSLWTPNNEQFF.

The chain couples TRBV29-1 to TRBJ2-7; D remains ambiguous. Germline assignment: CDR1 SQVTM and CDR2 ANQGSEA. V was clipped by 2 bases and J by 2 bases, with 7 bases between them. The CDR3 spans 12 residues. The CDR3 loop is CSVELGTYEQYF. For the CDR3, the DNA is TGCAGCGTTGAATTAGGTACCTACGAGCAGTACTTC.

The rearrangement uses TRBV13 and TRBJ2-1; D perhaps matches TRBD1 (5 bases). CDR3 size: 14 residues. Trimming removed 9 bases at V and 5 bases at J, with 17 bases between. The V gene's germline CDR1 is PRHDT and CDR2 FYEKMQ (reference sequence). The CDR3 bases are TGTGCCAGTCAAGGGGCAGGTGCTCACAATGAGCAGTTCTTC. It is translated as CASQGAGAHNEQFF.

V usage is TRBV19 and J usage is TRBJ2-5; TRBD2 matches 14 bases. V dropped 6 bases and J dropped 4; count of bases not matched to a gene: 10. This CDR3 is 17 amino acids long. CDR1 is LNHDA and CDR2 is SQIVND in the germline V gene (reference sequence). CDR3 loop: CASSKTTSGRASETQYF. Here the CDR3 DNA reads TGTGCCAGTAGCAAGACGACTAGCGGGAGGGCCTCAGAGACCCAGTACTTC. Combining the CDR3 with reference TRBV19 and TRBJ2-5 gives the whole variable domain DGGITQSPKYLFRKEGQNVTLSCEQNLNHDAMYWYRQDPGQGLRLIYYSQIVNDFQKGDIAEGYSVSREKKESFPLTVTSAQKNPTAFYLCASSKTTSGRASETQYFGPGTRLLVL.

CDR3 protein: CASSVTGDEQYF. The CDR3 region has the DNA TGTGCCAGCAGCGTTACAGGGGACGAGCAGTACTTC. The genes are TRBV25-1 and TRBJ2-7; 7 positions match TRBD1. Germline V gene lookup returns CDR1 MGHDK and CDR2 SYGVNS. This CDR3 comprises 12 residues. J gave up 5 bases and V 6 bases, and 4 bases lay outside the gene matches.

The V and J genes are TRBV20-1 and TRBJ1-1, with a weak D call TRBD1 (5 bases). CDR1 DFQATT and CDR2 SNEGSKA come from the germline V gene (reference sequence). Trimming removed 4 bases at V and 5 bases at J, with 17 bases between. The CDR3 consists of 14 residues. CDR3 nucleotides: TGCAGTGCTACTATGCAGGGTGGTAGTACTGAAGCTTTCTTT. The encoded protein is CSATMQGGSTEAFF.

The chain joins TRBV5-4 to TRBJ2-7; D remains ambiguous. Trimming removed 2 bases at V and 3 bases at J, with 9 bases between. The CDR3 consists of 13 residues. Germline CDR1 reads SGHNT; CDR2 reads YYREEE (reference sequence). The CDR3 reads CASSFIYGYEQYF. The CDR3 bases are TGTGCCAGCAGCTTTATCTACGGCTACGAGCAGTACTTC.

The chain carries TRBV24-1 and TRBJ2-1; 7 positions agree with TRBD2. V shed 2 bases and J 13 bases; nucleotides not matched to a gene: 7. CDR1 KGHDR and CDR2 SFDVKD come from the germline V gene. The CDR3 has 13 residues. CDR3 amino acids: CATSDSTGEGQFF. The CDR3 region has the DNA TGTGCCACCAGTGATTCGACCGGGGAGGGCCAGTTCTTC.

The V call is TRBV30, the J call TRBJ1-2, with 12 bases fitting TRBD1. This CDR3 has 16 amino acids. V trimming: 1 base; J trimming: 6 bases; junction bases outside the gene matches: 9. CDR1 is GTSNPN and CDR2 is SVGIG in the germline V gene (reference sequence). CDR3 loop: CAWSGDRGPEDHGYTF. In DNA form, the CDR3 reads TGTGCCTGGAGTGGGGACAGGGGGCCAGAGGACCATGGCTACACCTTC.

This clonotype was picked up one time. The junction does not match germline at one end; this may be a read error. The CDR3 protein is CATSGTNVQKTQYF. Written as DNA, the CDR3 is TGTGCCACCAGCGGGACAAACGTCCAAAAGACCCAGTACTTC. This sequence joins TRBV15 and TRBJ2-5; possibly TRBD1 for D (6 bases). Germline values: CDR1 LNHNV, CDR2 YYDKDF (reference sequence). The CDR3 spans 14 residues.

The chain uses TRBV5-4 and TRBJ2-2; TRBD2 aligns across 8 bases. CDR1 is SGHNT and CDR2 is YYREEE in the germline V gene (reference sequence). J lost 4 bases, V lost 6 bases, and 5 bases had no gene match. The CDR3 is 14 residues long. CDR3 sequence reads: CASTIAGSTGELFF. CDR3 DNA sequence: TGTGCCAGCACTATAGCGGGGTCCACCGGGGAGCTGTTTTTT. Variable domain in full (rest from reference TRBV5-4 and TRBJ2-2): ETGVTQSPTHLIKTRGQQVTLRCSSQSGHNTVSWYQQALGQGPQFIFQYYREEENGRGNFPPRFSGLQFPNYSSELNVNALELDDSALYLCASTIAGSTGELFFGEGSRLTVL.

The CDR3 region is CASSLVSPGETQYF. The CDR3 coding sequence is TGTGCCAGCAGTTTGGTCTCACCCGGTGAGACCCAGTACTTC. The chain has TRBV12-3 or TRBV12-4 and TRBJ2-5; D call uncertain. Trimming took off 3 bases at V and 5 bases at J, with 13 bases between the two ends. The CDR3 is 14 amino acids.

In this sample, this clonotype turned up many times. At one of its ends the junction is not consistent with the germline gene, which may arise from a read error. The chain recombines TRBV5-1 with TRBJ2-7; 10 bases are a match to TRBD1. The germline V gene has CDR1 SGHRS and CDR2 YFSETQ. This CDR3 has 14 residues. CDR3 DNA: TGTGCCAGCAGCTTGGGACAGGGGTCCTACGAGCAGTACTTC. It translates to CASSLGQGSYEQYF.

This clonotype occurred a few times. The V and J genes are TRBV12-3 or TRBV12-4 and TRBJ2-7; weak D call: TRBD1 (6 bases). CDR3 length equals 16 residues. The V and J ends lost 6 bases and 2 bases respectively, with 20 bases between them. DNA of the CDR3: TGTGCCAGCAGCCAGCACACGACAGGTCGAGCCTACGAGCAGTACTTC. Its protein product is CASSQHTTGRAYEQYF.

The chain couples TRBV20-1 to TRBJ2-1; D unresolved. The V and J ends lost 0 bases and 3 bases respectively, with 6 bases between them. Germline CDR1 is DFQATT and CDR2 is SNEGSKA (reference sequence). This CDR3 comprises 13 residues. CDR3 coding DNA: TGCAGTGCTAGAGAGGCAAACTACAATGAGCAGTTCTTC. The encoded protein is CSAREANYNEQFF.